Shown below are 13 T cell receptor beta chains from a single sample sequenced in a study of Graves' ophthalmopathy and Graves' hyperthyroidism. RNA transcripts provided the template for amplifying TCR beta CDR3 regions. Second-round multiplex PCR followed a first-round RT-PCR using HTBI primers. TCRdb itself ran the multiplex PCR reads through MiXCR, one entry per CDR3 protein. The sample holds 350,000 to 400,000 distinct CDR3 sequences, about 18% seen once. Sequenced material: peripheral blood. The receptors were sampled from a woman younger than 35 with Graves' ophthalmopathy.

This clonotype was seen at least ten times. Sequence at one end of the junction differs from germline and may be a read error. The chain has TRBV20-1 and TRBJ2-7; perhaps TRBD1 as D (6 bases). Germline V gene lookup returns CDR1 DFQATT and CDR2 SNEGSKA (reference sequence). There are 11 residues in the CDR3. CDR3 protein: CSARVGAGVVF. CDR3 bases: TGCAGTGCTAGAGTTGGGGCAGGGGTTGTTTTC.

This clonotype was counted ten times or more. The genes are TRBV6-1 and TRBJ1-5; 7 nucleotides agree with TRBD1. The CDR3 totals 15 residues. With 9 bases clipped from V and 7 bases from J, the junction kept 15 bases outside the gene matches. Germline CDR1 and CDR2: MNHNS and SASEGT. CDR3 residues: CASMFRQGGGQPQHF. The CDR3 DNA reads as TGTGCCAGTATGTTTCGGCAGGGGGGCGGACAGCCCCAGCATTTT.

This clonotype was found many times. The gene calls are TRBV5-1 and TRBJ2-2; 7 bases fit TRBD1. CDR3 size: 16 residues. The trim removed 4 bases at V and 3 bases at J, leaving 9 bases unmatched. From germline, CDR1 is SGHRS and CDR2 YFSETQ. CDR3 sequence reads: CASSARQGTDTGELFF. As DNA, the CDR3 is TGCGCCAGCAGCGCCCGACAGGGAACGGACACCGGGGAGCTGTTTTTT.

This clonotype occurred many times. The chain recombines TRBV28 with TRBJ1-3, with D perhaps matching TRBD1 (5 bases). This CDR3 has 14 residues. From germline, CDR1 is MDHEN and CDR2 SYDVKM. With 7 bases removed from V and 4 bases from J, the gap between germline ends came to 14 bases. The DNA of the CDR3 is TGTGCCAGCAACCCCGGGGGTCTGGGAAACACCATATATTTT. It translates to CASNPGGLGNTIYF.

This clonotype appeared many times. The rearrangement joins TRBV5-4 to TRBJ2-7; 7 bases align to TRBD1. V gave up 4 bases and J gave up 0 bases; unmatched junction bases: 4. The CDR3 has 14 residues. CDR1 is SGHNT and CDR2 is YYREEE in the germline V gene (reference sequence). The DNA of the CDR3 is TGTGCCAGCAGCCGGGGACAGAGCTCCTACGAGCAGTACTTC. This sequence encodes CASSRGQSSYEQYF.

The V call is TRBV6-2 or TRBV6-3, the J call TRBJ1-2; D not certain. Trimming removed 6 bases at V and 6 bases at J, with 14 bases between. CDR1 and CDR2 (germline): MNHEY, SVGEGT. The CDR3 is 13 amino acids. As DNA, the CDR3 is TGTGCCAGCAGGGACCCCCGAGGAAATGGCTACACCTTC. Protein product: CASRDPRGNGYTF.

The V and J genes are TRBV3-1 and TRBJ2-7; D perhaps matches TRBD2 (5 bases). The CDR3 is 13 amino acids. The V end lost 1 base, the J end lost 6 bases, and 10 bases lay between the germline ends. The germline V gene has CDR1 LGHDT and CDR2 YNNKEL (reference sequence). The CDR3 coding sequence is TGTGCCAGCAGCCAAGGGCTAGCCCGCGAGCAGTACTTC. Amino acids: CASSQGLAREQYF.

V gene TRBV15 combines with J gene TRBJ1-1, with TRBD1 identical over 9 bases. The CDR3 length is 15 residues. Germline trimming cut 3 bases from V and 9 bases from J; bases unmatched to any gene: 11. Germline CDR1 reads LNHNV; CDR2 reads YYDKDF (reference sequence). DNA of the CDR3: TGTGCCACCAGCAGGGATGTACCGGGACAGGGAAAAGCTTTCTTT. Translated, it gives CATSRDVPGQGKAFF.

This clonotype was observed at least ten times. This sequence joins TRBV29-1 and TRBJ1-3; the D gene is possibly TRBD1 (6 bases). The V gene lost 6 bases and the J gene lost 0 bases, with 12 bases spanning the gap. The CDR3 is 14 amino acids. Germline CDR1 SQVTM, CDR2 ANQGSEA. CDR3 DNA sequence: TGCAGCGTCTGGACAGAGAGCTCTGGAAACACCATATATTTT. This codes for CSVWTESSGNTIYF.

In this sample, this clonotype turned up many times. As the CDR3 is not closed by the conserved phenylalanine or tryptophan, this likely results from a read error. This chain uses TRBV15 with TRBJ1-2; D might be TRBD1 (5 bases). The CDR3 has 14 residues. Trimming took off 1 base at V and 7 bases at J, with 13 bases between the two ends. Per the germline V gene, CDR1 is LNHNV and CDR2 is YYDKDF (reference sequence). The CDR3 nucleotides are TGTGCCACCAGCAGAGGGTCTACAGGAGTTGGCTACACCCTC. Amino acids: CATSRGSTGVGYTL.

This clonotype occurred many times. V is TRBV6-6 and J is TRBJ2-6, with TRBD2 matching 8 bases. The CDR3 covers 18 residues. CDR1 and CDR2 from the germline V gene are MNHNY and SVGAGI (reference sequence). Unmatched junction bases numbered 14, after V lost 7 bases and J lost 3 bases. CDR3 in DNA: TGTGCCAGCATGGGCGGGGGGCCCCGCGTAGTTGGGGCCAACGTCCTGACTTTC. Protein sequence: CASMGGGPRVVGANVLTF.

A note on this clonotype: One base away lies a much larger clone, so this may be a sequencing read error. The V call is TRBV29-1, the J call TRBJ1-2; the D is unclear. Trimming took off 7 bases at V and 4 bases at J, with 16 bases between the two ends. There are 13 residues in the CDR3. The germline CDR1 and CDR2 sequences are SQVTM and ANQGSEA. The CDR3 bases are TGCAGCGATCAAGAGGGCGGATCCTATGGCTACACCTTC. It codes for CSDQEGGSYGYTF.

This clonotype was found many times. This chain links TRBV12-3 or TRBV12-4 with TRBJ1-1, with a weak D call TRBD1 (5 bases). This CDR3 is built from 13 residues. Trimming removed 6 bases at V and 6 bases at J, with 14 bases between. In DNA, the CDR3 is TGTGCCAGCAGCCGAGCCGGGGGTCCTGAAGCTTTCTTT. This gives the protein CASSRAGGPEAFF.